The 10 T cell receptor beta chains given below trace back to one sample, sequenced in a study of siplizumab effects on memory and regulatory T cells. Only in-frame clones appear in the TCRdb table, and some are missing; sequencing was by immunoSEQ multiplex PCR. The sample includes roughly 93,000 clones, just under 95% of them seen just once. The specimen sequenced was non-Treg CD4+ T cells sorted from blood. All receptors come from a human donor in good health.

The chain joins TRBV28 to TRBJ2-7; D not resolved. Trimming stripped 4 bases from V and 2 bases from J, with 6 bases between. Germline CDR1 and CDR2: MDHEN and SYDVKM. This CDR3 spans 12 amino acids. DNA for the CDR3: TGTGCCAGCAGTTGGGCGGCCTACGAGCAGTACTTC. Translated: CASSWAAYEQYF.

The chain joins TRBV2 to TRBJ2-5, with 7 bases matching TRBD2. The V gene's germline CDR1 is SNHLY and CDR2 FYNNEI. The V segment lost 8 bases and the J segment 3 bases; nucleotides outside the gene matches: 9. CDR3 length: 14 amino acids. CDR3 loop: CASGRTSREETQYF. DNA of the CDR3: TGTGCCAGCGGCCGGACTAGTCGGGAAGAGACCCAGTACTTC.

CDR3 sequence: CASHRTGSSYNEQFF. The CDR3 region has the DNA TGTGCCAGCCATCGGACAGGGAGCTCCTACAATGAGCAGTTCTTC. V gene TRBV19 combines with J gene TRBJ2-1; 8 bases line up with TRBD1. V was clipped by 9 bases and J by 0 bases; unmatched bases: 7. Germline V CDR1 and CDR2: LNHDA, SQIVND (reference sequence). The CDR3 length is 15 residues.

This chain links TRBV9 with TRBJ2-4; 11 bases line up with TRBD2. CDR3 length: 19 amino acids. V gave up 3 bases and J gave up 0 bases; unmatched junction bases: 11. Germline CDR1 SGDLS, CDR2 YYNGEE. The CDR3: CASSEGLAGREIAKNIQYF. CDR3 bases: TGTGCCAGCAGCGAAGGACTAGCGGGTAGAGAAATAGCCAAAAACATTCAGTACTTC. Full variable domain (remainder filled in from reference TRBV9 and TRBJ2-4): DSGVTQTPKHLITATGQRVTLRCSPRSGDLSVYWYQQSLDQGLQFLIQYYNGEERAKGNILERFSAQQFPDLHSELNLSSLELGDSALYFCASSEGLAGREIAKNIQYFGAGTRLSVL.

This clone appeared a single time. The chain has TRBV29-1 and TRBJ2-1; maybe TRBD1 (6 bases). Trimming took off 8 bases at V and 12 bases at J, with 26 bases between the two ends. This CDR3 has 14 residues. CDR1 and CDR2 (germline): SQVTM, ANQGSEA. This CDR3 is CSFRQAGDVGGQFF. The DNA of the CDR3 is TGCAGCTTCCGGCAGGCAGGGGATGTAGGTGGGCAGTTCTTC.

The genes are TRBV19 and TRBJ1-4; 10 nucleotides align to TRBD1. J was trimmed by 7 bases and V by 6 bases; bases with no gene match: 8. The length of the CDR3 is 15 residues. Germline V lookup: CDR1 LNHDA, CDR2 SQIVND (reference sequence). The CDR3 sequence: CASSNFRDRGEKLFF. CDR3 sequence (DNA): TGTGCCAGTAGCAACTTCCGGGACAGGGGTGAAAAACTGTTTTTT. Filled out from reference TRBV19 and TRBJ1-4, the complete variable domain reads DGGITQSPKYLFRKEGQNVTLSCEQNLNHDAMYWYRQDPGQGLRLIYYSQIVNDFQKGDIAEGYSVSREKKESFPLTVTSAQKNPTAFYLCASSNFRDRGEKLFFGSGTQLSVL.

CDR3 DNA sequence: TGTGCCAGCAGCACGACAGTCCCGTATGGCTACACCTTC. Translating gives CASSTTVPYGYTF. V usage is TRBV5-5 and J usage is TRBJ1-2, with D perhaps TRBD1 (5 bases). The germline V gene has CDR1 SGHKS and CDR2 YYEKEE (reference sequence). Trimming removed 4 bases from V and 5 bases from J, with 12 bases in between. CDR3 length: 13 amino acids.

The rearrangement uses TRBV25-1 and TRBJ1-2, with D hard to call. The CDR3 totals 13 residues. Germline V CDR1 and CDR2: MGHDK, SYGVNS. V dropped 0 bases and J dropped 8 bases, with 10 bases sitting between them. The CDR3 sequence: CASSEYIGGGYTF. The DNA for the CDR3 is TGTGCCAGCAGTGAATATATTGGCGGCGGCTACACCTTC.

V and J are TRBV4-1 and TRBJ2-1; D gene unclear. Trimming removed 8 bases at V and 5 bases at J, with 25 bases between. Germline-derived CDR1 and CDR2 are MGHRA and YSYEKL. The CDR3 consists of 17 residues. The CDR3 region has the DNA TGCGCCAGCCAACAATCTACAGTTCCCCTCTTTAACAATGAGCAGTTCTTC. This encodes CASQQSTVPLFNNEQFF.

The gene calls are TRBV19 and TRBJ1-1; D call uncertain. V was trimmed by 7 bases and J by 1 base, leaving 10 bases between them. Per germline, CDR1 LNHDA and CDR2 SQIVND (reference sequence). The CDR3 spans 13 residues. Here the CDR3 DNA reads TGTGCCAGTATTCGCCGGGGGAACACTGAAGCTTTCTTT. Its translation is CASIRRGNTEAFF.